The 31 T cell receptor beta chains in this list originate from one sample, sequenced in a study of early T cells in non-severe SARS-CoV-2 infection. TCRdb ran MiXCR on the 5' RACE reads and lists one entry per CDR3 protein. This table holds about 89,000 distinct CDR3 sequences, around 17% found once. The source material was whole blood, sampled at baseline. The origin of the receptors is an adult who was a healthcare worker with PCR-confirmed SARS-CoV-2 infection or an uninfected control (not recorded which).

Ten or more counts support this clonotype. The chain links TRBV20-1 to TRBJ1-1; D is perhaps TRBD1 (5 bases). Trimming took off 1 base at V and 3 bases at J, with 9 bases between the two ends. The CDR3 is made up of 13 amino acids. The germline V gene encodes CDR1 DFQATT and CDR2 SNEGSKA (reference sequence). CDR3 sequence: CSARGDLYTEAFF. The CDR3 DNA reads as TGCAGTGCTAGAGGGGACCTGTACACTGAAGCTTTCTTT.

This clonotype was seen more than once but under ten times. The rearrangement uses TRBV20-1 and TRBJ2-1, with a tentative D call TRBD2 (6 bases). Germline V gene data show CDR1 as DFQATT and CDR2 as SNEGSKA (reference sequence). V shed 4 bases and J shed 6 bases, with 13 bases lying between them. CDR3 length: 13 residues. This CDR3 reads CSATSETINEQFF. The CDR3 DNA reads as TGCAGTGCTACTAGCGAGACAATCAATGAGCAGTTCTTC.

J is TRBJ2-3 and V is TRBV10-3; D ambiguous. The CDR3 spans 14 residues. V lost 8 bases and J 0 bases, leaving 12 bases between the germline ends. Germline CDR1 reads ENHRY; CDR2 reads SYGVKD. DNA of the CDR3: TGTGCCATCGCCCTAGACCTTAGCACAGATACGCAGTATTTT. Translation: CAIALDLSTDTQYF.

This clonotype was seen a handful of times. The rearrangement uses TRBV4-3 and TRBJ2-7; tentatively, D is TRBD2 (5 bases). CDR1 and CDR2 from the germline V gene are LGHNA and YSLEER. CDR3 size: 16 residues. Trimming stripped 0 bases from V and 0 bases from J, with 12 bases between. The CDR3 DNA reads as TGCGCCAGCAGCCAAGATCTGACGGGGATCTCCTACGAGCAGTACTTC. It translates to CASSQDLTGISYEQYF.

The chain couples TRBV28 to TRBJ2-7, with 8 bases aligning to TRBD1. The CDR3 sequence is 14 residues long. J lost 4 bases, V lost 8 bases, and 10 bases had no gene match. Germline V CDR1 and CDR2: MDHEN, SYDVKM. The DNA of the CDR3 is TGTGCCAGCGCCCCGACAGGGGCCCCTTACGAGCAGTACTTC. It specifies CASAPTGAPYEQYF. Based on the CDR3 plus reference TRBV28 and TRBJ2-7, the full variable domain is DVKVTQSSRYLVKRTGEKVFLECVQDMDHENMFWYRQDPGLGLRLIYFSYDVKMKEKGDIPEGYSVSREKKERFSLILESASTNQTSMYLCASAPTGAPYEQYFGPGTRLTVT.

The chain has TRBV29-1 and TRBJ2-3; D unclear. Germline CDR1 and CDR2: SQVTM and ANQGSEA. With 7 bases removed from V and 6 bases from J, the gap between germline ends came to 14 bases. The CDR3 extends over 12 amino acids. The CDR3 sequence is CSGFNDPDTQYF. In nucleotides, the CDR3 is TGCAGCGGTTTCAATGACCCCGATACGCAGTATTTT.

This clonotype was detected a few times. J is TRBJ2-6 and V is TRBV4-3; 9 positions agree with TRBD2. CDR3 length: 19 residues. Looked up from germline, CDR1 is LGHNA and CDR2 is YSLEER. The trim removed 4 bases at V and 0 bases at J, leaving 10 bases unmatched. The CDR3 DNA follows: TGCGCCAGCAGCCCAGATCAGCGGGGGGCGATCTCTGGGGCCAACGTCCTGACTTTC. Residues: CASSPDQRGAISGANVLTF.

This rearrangement joins TRBV7-8 to TRBJ2-7, with D unresolved. The CDR3 extends over 14 amino acids. Germline-derived CDR1 and CDR2 are SGHVS and FQNEAQ. The V and J ends lost 1 base and 6 bases respectively, with 13 bases between them. The CDR3 loop reads CASSLGRSASEQYF. CDR3 DNA: TGTGCCAGCAGCTTAGGTCGGTCCGCATCCGAGCAGTACTTC.

A few counts support this clonotype. This chain uses TRBV6-5 with TRBJ2-5; D assignment may be TRBD1 or TRBD2 (6 bases each). Germline V gives CDR1 MNHEY, CDR2 SVGAGI. Trimming pared 5 bases from V and 4 bases from J, leaving 17 bases between. The CDR3 loop spans 15 amino acids. The CDR3 DNA reads as TGTGCCAGCAGTCCCGGGGGCGGACTTAGAGAGACCCAGTACTTC. Its translation is CASSPGGGLRETQYF.

In this sample, this clonotype turned up many times. The CDR3 sequence is CAWRGVAGFTQYF. The DNA of the CDR3 is TGTGCCTGGAGGGGGGTAGCCGGTTTCACGCAGTATTTT. J is TRBJ2-3 and V is TRBV30, with D tentatively TRBD1 or TRBD2 (5 bases each). Trimming took off 3 bases at V and 9 bases at J, with 16 bases between the two ends. This CDR3 has 13 residues. Germline CDR1 and CDR2: GTSNPN and SVGIG (reference sequence).

Ten or more counts support this clonotype. This chain uses TRBV20-1 with TRBJ2-5; D is unresolved. Trimming shortened V by 1 base and J by 1 base, and 4 bases separated the two germline ends. This CDR3 has 12 residues. Germline assignment: CDR1 DFQATT and CDR2 SNEGSKA (reference sequence). The CDR3 DNA reads as TGCAGTGCTAGAGGGCTCCAAGAGACCCAGTACTTC. It codes for CSARGLQETQYF.

V is TRBV29-1 and J is TRBJ1-1, with no clear D. The CDR3 length is 13 residues. V was trimmed by 3 bases and J by 0 bases, leaving 8 bases between them. From germline, CDR1 is SQVTM and CDR2 ANQGSEA. This CDR3 reads CSVEEGLNTEAFF. CDR3 DNA sequence: TGCAGCGTTGAGGAAGGACTGAACACTGAAGCTTTCTTT. Full variable domain (outside the CDR3, taken from reference TRBV29-1 and TRBJ1-1): SAVISQKPSRDICQRGTSLTIQCQVDSQVTMMFWYRQQPGQSLTLIATANQGSEATYESGFVIDKFPISRPNLTFSTLTVSNMSPEDSSIYLCSVEEGLNTEAFFGQGTRLTVV.

CDR3 region: CASSLSAASPLHF. CDR3 DNA: TGTGCCAGCAGTTTATCTGCGGCTTCACCCCTCCACTTT. The rearrangement joins TRBV27 to TRBJ1-6; D is ambiguous. Germline V lookup: CDR1 MNHEY, CDR2 SMNVEV (reference sequence). V dropped 0 bases and J dropped 9 bases, with 6 bases sitting between them. This CDR3 has 13 amino acids.

This clonotype was detected only a few times. V usage is TRBV3-1 and J usage is TRBJ2-6; D could derive from TRBD1 or TRBD2 (6 bases each). There are 18 residues in the CDR3. In germline, CDR1 is LGHDT, CDR2 YNNKEL (reference sequence). Trimming pared 1 base from V and 2 bases from J, leaving 15 bases between. The CDR3 coding sequence is TGTGCCAGCAGCCAAGCTTTCCCGGGGGCAGCTGGGGCCAACGTCCTGACTTTC. It is translated as CASSQAFPGAAGANVLTF. Full variable domain (remainder filled in from reference TRBV3-1 and TRBJ2-6): DTAVSQTPKYLVTQMGNDKSIKCEQNLGHDTMYWYKQDSKKFLKIMFSYNNKELIINETVPNRFSPKSPDKAHLNLHINSLELGDSAVYFCASSQAFPGAAGANVLTFGAGSRLTVL.

This clonotype was observed once. The chain links TRBV12-3 or TRBV12-4 to TRBJ2-7, with 11 bases identical to TRBD2. Trimming at V came to 5 bases and at J to 3 bases, leaving 3 bases not matched to a gene. This CDR3 contains 14 residues. The CDR3 bases are TGTGCCAGCAGTACTAGCGGGGGACACTACGAGCAGTACTTC. It translates to CASSTSGGHYEQYF.

CDR3 in amino acids: CASSPRQGGQPQHF. The CDR3 DNA follows: TGTGCCAGCTCACCCAGACAGGGCGGGCAGCCCCAGCATTTT. This chain joins TRBV18 and TRBJ1-5; 7 bases match TRBD1. This CDR3 has 14 amino acids. V shed 3 bases, J shed 7 bases, and the junction held 6 bases outside the gene matches. Germline CDR1 and CDR2: KGHSH and LQKENI.

This clonotype was observed many times. V usage is TRBV4-1 and J usage is TRBJ2-4; no clear D. The V end was cut by 0 bases, the J end by 0 bases, with 12 bases between. CDR3 length equals 17 residues. Looked up from germline, CDR1 is MGHRA and CDR2 is YSYEKL. In DNA form, the CDR3 reads TGCGCCAGCAGCCAAGATAGAGGCCCTATAGCCAAAAACATTCAGTACTTC. Amino acid sequence: CASSQDRGPIAKNIQYF.

The V gene is TRBV4-1, the J gene TRBJ1-2, with D unclear. V lost 7 bases and J lost 4, with 16 bases in between. The length of the CDR3 is 14 residues. Germline V CDR1 and CDR2: MGHRA, YSYEKL. Here the CDR3 reads CASTTGQTSYGYTF. In DNA form, the CDR3 reads TGCGCCAGCACCACGGGCCAAACGTCCTATGGCTACACCTTC.

The V and J genes are TRBV10-2 and TRBJ2-7, with 11 bases matching TRBD1. Germline V gene sequence: CDR1 WSHSY, CDR2 SAAADI. V shed 4 bases and J 3 bases; nucleotides not matched to a gene: 5. This CDR3 contains 15 residues. CDR3 nucleotides: TGCGCCAGCAGTGGGACAGGGGGCTTCCTCTACGAGCAGTACTTC. Protein sequence: CASSGTGGFLYEQYF.

This clonotype showed up just a few times. The chain uses TRBV10-3 and TRBJ2-2, with D possibly being TRBD1 (7 bases). V dropped 8 bases and J dropped 6 bases, with 16 bases sitting between them. The CDR3 length is 14 residues. In germline, CDR1 is ENHRY, CDR2 SYGVKD. For the CDR3, the DNA is TGTGCCATCGGGGGGAACAGGGGAGCCGGGGAGCTGTTTTTT. As protein: CAIGGNRGAGELFF.

A few counts support this clonotype. The rearrangement joins TRBV12-3 or TRBV12-4 to TRBJ2-1; 8 positions agree with TRBD2. This CDR3 has 14 amino acids. V lost 6 bases and J lost 7; bases outside the gene matches: 8. The CDR3 DNA follows: TGTGCCAGCAGCGACGGGACTAGTAAAAATGAGCAGTTCTTC. Its protein is CASSDGTSKNEQFF.

The chain has TRBV28 and TRBJ2-1; the D is unclear. Germline lookup yields CDR1 MDHEN and CDR2 SYDVKM. Deletions cut 4 bases from V and 10 bases from J, with 8 bases between. CDR3 size: 11 residues. CDR3 sequence reads: CASSSRPEQFF. CDR3 bases: TGTGCCAGCAGTTCAAGGCCGGAGCAGTTCTTC.

The V and J genes are TRBV19 and TRBJ1-5, with D unresolved. Germline lookup yields CDR1 LNHDA and CDR2 SQIVND (reference sequence). With 4 bases removed from V and 4 bases from J, the gap between germline ends came to 8 bases. The CDR3 totals 13 residues. The CDR3, as DNA: TGTGCCAGTAGTACAGGACGTAATCAGCCCCAGCATTTT. Protein sequence: CASSTGRNQPQHF.

This chain uses TRBV24-1 with TRBJ2-3, with D possibly called TRBD1 or TRBD2 (5 bases each). This CDR3 contains 15 residues. V was pared by 2 bases and J by 6 bases, with 14 bases between. Germline V gene data show CDR1 as KGHDR and CDR2 as SFDVKD. The CDR3 reads CATSDSMGESDTQYF. In DNA form, the CDR3 reads TGTGCCACCAGTGATTCAATGGGGGAGTCCGATACGCAGTATTTT.

This clonotype occurred a few times. The chain carries TRBV2 and TRBJ2-7, with 7 positions matching TRBD1. Germline loops: CDR1 SNHLY, CDR2 FYNNEI. With 5 bases clipped from V and 5 bases from J, the junction kept 6 bases outside the gene matches. This CDR3 has 13 residues. The CDR3 region is CASSFDREHEQYF. The CDR3 DNA sequence: TGTGCCAGCAGTTTTGACAGGGAGCACGAGCAGTACTTC.

This clonotype was seen ten or more times. The V gene is TRBV28, the J gene TRBJ2-2, with TRBD1 matching over 7 bases. The trim removed 6 bases at V and 6 bases at J, leaving 4 bases unmatched. There are 13 residues in the CDR3. In germline, CDR1 is MDHEN, CDR2 SYDVKM. The CDR3 nucleotides read TGTGCCAGCAGCCTTGACAGGGCCGGGGAGCTGTTTTTT. As protein: CASSLDRAGELFF.

The chain carries TRBV29-1 and TRBJ2-1; 9 positions agree with TRBD2. With 7 bases clipped from V and 7 bases from J, the junction kept 11 bases outside the gene matches. Germline-derived CDR1 and CDR2 are SQVTM and ANQGSEA. This CDR3 comprises 14 residues. The CDR3 nucleotides read TGCAGCGCCCTGAAAAGGACTAGCGCTAATGAGCAGTTCTTC. The encoded protein is CSALKRTSANEQFF.

The table lists this clonotype with a few counts. This chain connects TRBV30 to TRBJ2-7; 7 positions agree with TRBD2. From germline, CDR1 is GTSNPN and CDR2 SVGIG (reference sequence). This CDR3 region has 13 residues. The V segment lost 4 bases and the J segment 2 bases; nucleotides outside the gene matches: 5. The DNA for the CDR3 is TGTGCCTGGAATCCGGGAGGCACCTACGAGCAGTACTTC. Protein: CAWNPGGTYEQYF.

Only a few counts were recorded for this clonotype. The chain joins TRBV11-2 to TRBJ1-1, with TRBD1 as a possible D gene (5 bases). This CDR3 contains 15 residues. The V and J ends lost 1 base and 4 bases respectively, with 13 bases between them. Germline V CDR1 and CDR2: SGHAT, FQNNGV. CDR3 region: CASSLVRGGSTEAFF. CDR3 sequence (DNA): TGTGCCAGCAGCTTAGTACGGGGCGGGAGCACTGAAGCTTTCTTT.

V usage is TRBV5-1 and J usage is TRBJ2-3; 11 bases fit TRBD2. The CDR3 consists of 18 residues. The V and J ends lost 4 bases and 0 bases, in that order; junction bases with no gene match: 10. CDR1 is SGHRS, CDR2 YFSETQ, per germline. The CDR3 nucleotides read TGCGCCAGCAGCGTACTAGCGGGAGAGCTTTGGAGCACAGATACGCAGTATTTT. Its protein is CASSVLAGELWSTDTQYF.

The chain combines TRBV7-9 with TRBJ2-7, with 9 bases matching TRBD2. The germline V gene has CDR1 SEHNR and CDR2 FQNEAQ (reference sequence). V gave up 4 bases and J gave up 9 bases; unmatched junction bases: 4. This CDR3 contains 12 residues. The CDR3 DNA sequence: TGTGCCAGCAGCTCCACAGCGGGAGGGCAGTACTTC. The encoded protein is CASSSTAGGQYF.